These T cell receptor beta chains were read from a single sample in a study of technical replicates of blood from a few donors. This table comes from immunoSEQ multiplex PCR, and its TCRdb copy is limited to in-frame clones, with some not included. The data contain tens of thousands of clones, 94% of them singletons. The sequencing sample was made of T cells isolated from PBMCs. These TCRs come from a human donor in good health. Both conserved end residues are part of each CDR3. A D gene is named only where the DNA matches it firmly. Rows may omit the clone size; those that give it use once, few, many or a size class.

clone size: -; D gene: -; V gene: TRBV6-1; CDR3 protein: CASRNGVFDEQYF
clone size: -; D gene: -; V gene: TRBV7-8; CDR3 protein: CASSPTGTNEKLFF
clone size: once; D gene: TRBD2; V gene: TRBV11-3; CDR3 protein: CASSEGGLAGVGTGELFF
clone size: -; D gene: -; V gene: TRBV4-1; CDR3 protein: CASRGQGPNQPQHF
clone size: -; D gene: TRBD1; V gene: TRBV7-6; CDR3 protein: CASSPRTGKGQPQHF
clone size: -; D gene: -; V gene: TRBV2; CDR3 protein: CASSEAPYGYTF
clone size: -; D gene: -; V gene: TRBV5-1; CDR3 protein: CASSPPGYMNTEAFF
clone size: -; D gene: -; V gene: TRBV10-2; CDR3 protein: CASSGADGSTNTEAFF
clone size: -; D gene: TRBD2; V gene: TRBV7-3; CDR3 protein: CASSAGLAGQETQYF
clone size: -; D gene: TRBD2; V gene: TRBV27; CDR3 protein: CASSLSGLAGGLGETQYF
clone size: -; D gene: TRBD1; V gene: TRBV7-2; CDR3 protein: CASSSGFGQGYNEQFF
clone size: -; D gene: TRBD1; V gene: TRBV4-1; CDR3 protein: CASSFDEEQGNGNTIYF
clone size: -; D gene: TRBD2; V gene: TRBV10-1; CDR3 protein: CASSDLAGGIPDTQYF
clone size: -; D gene: TRBD2; V gene: TRBV19; CDR3 protein: CATSGLAGIQDTQYF
clone size: few; D gene: -; V gene: TRBV6-5; CDR3 protein: CASSYSQNSNQPQHF
clone size: -; D gene: -; V gene: TRBV19; CDR3 protein: CASSPQGQTGEQYF
clone size: -; D gene: -; V gene: TRBV7-2; CDR3 protein: CASSLVPAATGELFF
clone size: -; D gene: -; V gene: TRBV27; CDR3 protein: CASSLSQRSSYNEQFF
clone size: -; D gene: -; V gene: TRBV6-5; CDR3 protein: CASSNQGYDEQFF
clone size: -; D gene: -; V gene: TRBV6-5; CDR3 protein: CASSLTGEGENGYTF
clone size: -; D gene: -; V gene: TRBV28; CDR3 protein: CASSLWGGAQIPDGYTF
clone size: -; D gene: TRBD1; V gene: TRBV4-1; CDR3 protein: CASSQERTGTGGRYGYTF
clone size: once; D gene: TRBD2; V gene: TRBV2; CDR3 protein: CASSQSLLAGGRNEQFF
clone size: -; D gene: -; V gene: TRBV30; CDR3 protein: CAWSGPLGGNEQFF
clone size: -; D gene: TRBD2; V gene: TRBV10-3; CDR3 protein: CAISDISGVTDTQYF
clone size: once; D gene: -; V gene: TRBV4-1; CDR3 protein: CASTRVPSSGANVLTF
clone size: -; D gene: TRBD2; V gene: TRBV4-1; CDR3 protein: CASSQVPSLAGGDEQFF
clone size: -; D gene: -; V gene: TRBV4-2; CDR3 protein: CASSQDTPSVDNEQFF